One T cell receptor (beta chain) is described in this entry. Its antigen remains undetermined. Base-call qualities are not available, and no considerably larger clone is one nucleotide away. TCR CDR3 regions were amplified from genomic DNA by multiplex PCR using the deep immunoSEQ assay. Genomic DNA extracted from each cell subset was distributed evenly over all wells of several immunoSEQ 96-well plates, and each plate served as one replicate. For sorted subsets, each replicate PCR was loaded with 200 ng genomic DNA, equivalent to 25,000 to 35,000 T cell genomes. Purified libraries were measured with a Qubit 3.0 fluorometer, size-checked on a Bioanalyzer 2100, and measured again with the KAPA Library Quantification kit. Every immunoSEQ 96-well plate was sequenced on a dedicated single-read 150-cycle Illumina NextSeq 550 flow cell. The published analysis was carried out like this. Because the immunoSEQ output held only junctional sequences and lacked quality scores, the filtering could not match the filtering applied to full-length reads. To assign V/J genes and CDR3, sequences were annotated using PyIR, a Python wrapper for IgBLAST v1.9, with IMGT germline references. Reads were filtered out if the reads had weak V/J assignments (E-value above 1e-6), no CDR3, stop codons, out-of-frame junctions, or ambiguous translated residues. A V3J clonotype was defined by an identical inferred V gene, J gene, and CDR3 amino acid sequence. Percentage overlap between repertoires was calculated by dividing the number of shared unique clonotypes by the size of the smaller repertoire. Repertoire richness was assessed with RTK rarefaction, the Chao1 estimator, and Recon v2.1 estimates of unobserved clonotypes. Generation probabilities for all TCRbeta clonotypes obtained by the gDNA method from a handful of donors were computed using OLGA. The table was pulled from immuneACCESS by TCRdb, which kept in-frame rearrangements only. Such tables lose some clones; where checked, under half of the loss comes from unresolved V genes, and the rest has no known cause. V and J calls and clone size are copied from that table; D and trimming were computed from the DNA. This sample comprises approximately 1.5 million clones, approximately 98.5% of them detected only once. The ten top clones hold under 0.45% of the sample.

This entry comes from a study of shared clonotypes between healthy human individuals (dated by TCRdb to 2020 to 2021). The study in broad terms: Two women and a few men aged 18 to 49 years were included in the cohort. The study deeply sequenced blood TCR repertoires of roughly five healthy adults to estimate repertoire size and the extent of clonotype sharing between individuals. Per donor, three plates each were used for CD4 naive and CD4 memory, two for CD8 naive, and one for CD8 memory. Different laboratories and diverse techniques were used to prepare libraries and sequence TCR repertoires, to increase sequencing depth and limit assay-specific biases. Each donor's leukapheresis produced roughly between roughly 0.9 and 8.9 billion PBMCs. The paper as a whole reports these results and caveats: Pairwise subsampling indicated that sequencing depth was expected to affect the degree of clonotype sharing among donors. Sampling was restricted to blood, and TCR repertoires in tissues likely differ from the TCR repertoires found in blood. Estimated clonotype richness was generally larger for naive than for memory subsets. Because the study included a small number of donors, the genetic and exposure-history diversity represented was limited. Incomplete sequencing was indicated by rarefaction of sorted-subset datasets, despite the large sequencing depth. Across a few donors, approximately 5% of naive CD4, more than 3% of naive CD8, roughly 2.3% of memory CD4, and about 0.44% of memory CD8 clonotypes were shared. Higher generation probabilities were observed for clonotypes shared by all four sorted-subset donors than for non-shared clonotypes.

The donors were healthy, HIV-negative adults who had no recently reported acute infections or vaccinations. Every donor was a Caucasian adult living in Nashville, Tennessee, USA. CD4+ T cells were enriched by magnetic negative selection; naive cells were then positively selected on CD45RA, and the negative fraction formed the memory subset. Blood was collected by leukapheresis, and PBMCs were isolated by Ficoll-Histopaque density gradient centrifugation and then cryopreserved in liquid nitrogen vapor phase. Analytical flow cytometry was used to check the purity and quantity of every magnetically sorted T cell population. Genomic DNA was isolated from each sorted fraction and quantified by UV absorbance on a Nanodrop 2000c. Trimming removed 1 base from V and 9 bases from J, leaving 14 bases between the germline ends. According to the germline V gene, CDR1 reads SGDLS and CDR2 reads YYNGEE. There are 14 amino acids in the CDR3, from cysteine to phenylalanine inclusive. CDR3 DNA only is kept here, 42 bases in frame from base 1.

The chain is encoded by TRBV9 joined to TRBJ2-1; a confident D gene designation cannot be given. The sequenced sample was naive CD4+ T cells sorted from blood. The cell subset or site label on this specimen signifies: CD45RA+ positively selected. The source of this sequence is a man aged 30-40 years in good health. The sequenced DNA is TGTGCCAGCAGCGTAACCCCAATAGCTGTTGAGCAGTTCTTC. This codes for CASSVTPIAVEQFF.